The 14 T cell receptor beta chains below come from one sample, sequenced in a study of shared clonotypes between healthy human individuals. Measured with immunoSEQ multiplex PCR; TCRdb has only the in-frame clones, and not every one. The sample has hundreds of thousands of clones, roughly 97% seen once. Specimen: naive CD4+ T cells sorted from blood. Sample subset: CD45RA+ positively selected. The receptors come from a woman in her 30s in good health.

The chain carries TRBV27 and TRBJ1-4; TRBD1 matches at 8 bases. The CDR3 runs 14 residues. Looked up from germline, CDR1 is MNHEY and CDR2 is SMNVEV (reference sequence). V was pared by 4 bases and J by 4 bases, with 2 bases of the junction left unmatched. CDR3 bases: TGTGCCAGCAGTTCTGACAGGGGTAATGAAAAACTGTTTTTT. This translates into CASSSDRGNEKLFF. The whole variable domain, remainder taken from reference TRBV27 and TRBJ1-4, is EAQVTQNPRYLITVTGKKLTVTCSQNMNHEYMSWYRQDPGLGLRQIYYSMNVEVTDKGDVPEGYKVSRKEKRNFPLILESPSPNQTSLYFCASSSDRGNEKLFFGSGTQLSVL.

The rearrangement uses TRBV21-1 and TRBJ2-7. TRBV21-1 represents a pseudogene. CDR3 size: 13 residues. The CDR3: CASALPESSEQYF. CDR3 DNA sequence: TGTGCCAGCGCGCTCCCAGAGTCAAGCGAGCAGTACTTC.

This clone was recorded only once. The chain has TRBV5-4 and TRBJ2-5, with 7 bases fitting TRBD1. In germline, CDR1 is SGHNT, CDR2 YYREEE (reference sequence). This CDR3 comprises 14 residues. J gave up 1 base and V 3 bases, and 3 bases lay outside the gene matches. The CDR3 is CASSWGTVQETQYF. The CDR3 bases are TGTGCCAGCAGCTGGGGGACAGTCCAAGAGACCCAGTACTTC.

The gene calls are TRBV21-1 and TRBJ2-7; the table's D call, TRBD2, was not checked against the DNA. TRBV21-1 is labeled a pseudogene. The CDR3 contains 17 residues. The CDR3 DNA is TGTGCCAGCAGCCAAAGGGAGCGGGAGGGCCGGTCCTACGAGCAGTACTTC. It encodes CASSQREREGRSYEQYF.

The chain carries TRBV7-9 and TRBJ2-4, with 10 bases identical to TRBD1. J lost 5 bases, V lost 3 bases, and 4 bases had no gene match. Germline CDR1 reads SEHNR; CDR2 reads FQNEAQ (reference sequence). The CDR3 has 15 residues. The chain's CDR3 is CASSFDRGRENIQYF. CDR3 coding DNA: TGTGCCAGCAGCTTTGACAGGGGGCGGGAAAACATTCAGTACTTC.

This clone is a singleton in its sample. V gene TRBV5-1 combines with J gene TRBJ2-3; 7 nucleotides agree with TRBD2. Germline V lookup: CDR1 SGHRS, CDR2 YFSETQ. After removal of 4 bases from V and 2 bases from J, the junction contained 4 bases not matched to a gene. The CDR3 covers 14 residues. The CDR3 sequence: CASSSTSDTDTQYF. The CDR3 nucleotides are TGCGCCAGCAGCAGTACTAGCGACACAGATACGCAGTATTTT.

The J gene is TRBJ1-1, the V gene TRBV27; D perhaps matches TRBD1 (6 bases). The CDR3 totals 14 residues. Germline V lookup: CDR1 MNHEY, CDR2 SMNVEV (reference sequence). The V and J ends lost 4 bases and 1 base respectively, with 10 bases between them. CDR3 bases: TGTGCCAGCAGTTCAGGGGTTGAGAACACTGAAGCTTTCTTT. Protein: CASSSGVENTEAFF.

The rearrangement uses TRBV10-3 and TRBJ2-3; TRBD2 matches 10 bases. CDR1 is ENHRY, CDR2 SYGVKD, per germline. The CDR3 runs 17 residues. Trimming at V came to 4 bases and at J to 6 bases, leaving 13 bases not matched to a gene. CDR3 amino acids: CAISGRSILAGPDTQYF. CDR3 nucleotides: TGTGCCATCAGTGGCCGGTCGATACTAGCGGGACCGGATACGCAGTATTTT.

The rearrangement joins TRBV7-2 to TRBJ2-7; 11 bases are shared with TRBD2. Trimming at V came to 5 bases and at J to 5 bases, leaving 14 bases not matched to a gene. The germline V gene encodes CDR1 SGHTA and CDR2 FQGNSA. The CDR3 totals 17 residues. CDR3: CASSRAFIAGGIHEQYF. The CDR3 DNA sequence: TGTGCCAGCAGCCGAGCTTTTATAGCGGGAGGGATACACGAGCAGTACTTC.

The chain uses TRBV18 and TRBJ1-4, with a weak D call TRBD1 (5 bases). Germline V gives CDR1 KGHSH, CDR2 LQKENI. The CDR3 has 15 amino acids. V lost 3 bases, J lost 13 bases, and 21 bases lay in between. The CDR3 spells CASSPRDTSDRGLFF. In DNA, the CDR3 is TGTGCCAGCTCACCCCGAGACACCTCTGACAGAGGACTGTTTTTT.

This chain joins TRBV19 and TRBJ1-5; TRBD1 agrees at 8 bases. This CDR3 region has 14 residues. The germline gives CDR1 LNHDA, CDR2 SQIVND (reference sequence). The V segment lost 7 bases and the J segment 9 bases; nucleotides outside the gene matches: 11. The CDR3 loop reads CASNTGQGRPPQHF. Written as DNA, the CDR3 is TGTGCCAGTAACACAGGACAGGGACGGCCGCCCCAGCATTTT.

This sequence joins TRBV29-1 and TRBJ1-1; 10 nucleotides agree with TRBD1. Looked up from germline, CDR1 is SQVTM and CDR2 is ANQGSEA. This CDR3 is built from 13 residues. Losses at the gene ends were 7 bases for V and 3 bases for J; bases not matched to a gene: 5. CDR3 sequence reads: CSATGQGDTEAFF. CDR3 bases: TGCAGCGCTACAGGACAGGGGGACACTGAAGCTTTCTTT.

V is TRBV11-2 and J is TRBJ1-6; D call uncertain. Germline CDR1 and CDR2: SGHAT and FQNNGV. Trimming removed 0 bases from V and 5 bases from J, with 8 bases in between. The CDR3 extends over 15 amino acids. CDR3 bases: TGTGCCAGCAGCTTAGACTGGGTGAATAATTCACCCCTCCACTTT. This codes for CASSLDWVNNSPLHF.

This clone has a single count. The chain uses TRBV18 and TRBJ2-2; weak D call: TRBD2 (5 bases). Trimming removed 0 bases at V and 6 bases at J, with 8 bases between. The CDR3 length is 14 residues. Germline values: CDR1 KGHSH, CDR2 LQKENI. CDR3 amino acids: CASSPPWGAGELFF. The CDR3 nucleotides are TGTGCCAGCTCACCACCCTGGGGAGCCGGGGAGCTGTTTTTT.